This TCR beta chain was recovered during a study of cytomegalovirus exposure and HLA in healthy donors. Whole-study findings and limits: Among the CMV-associated chains, three were confirmed in vitro as specific for CMV antigens. Later on, an analysis found that several of the most significant clusters appeared to be linked to common viral pathogens, which included parvovirus B19. TCR beta V- and J-gene trimming, according to a later analysis, was linked to a missense DCLRE1C variant.

V lost 3 bases to trimming and J lost 7 bases; unmatched junction nucleotides: 7. Germline V gene sequence: CDR1 SGHVS, CDR2 FQNEAQ. The CDR3 is 15 amino acids. For this clone: Its specificity is unknown.

Vbeta (60) and Jbeta (13) primers were used in the PCR. This table comes from immunoSEQ multiplex PCR, and its TCRdb copy is limited to in-frame clones, with some not included. Of around 200,000 clones in the sample, 70% are singletons; the top ten hold about 2.5%. The chain joins TRBV7-8 to TRBJ2-1, with 9 bases matching TRBD2. The clonotype originates from a man in his forties in good health and CMV-seropositive. The sample comprised PBMCs. CDR3 DNA: TGTGCCAGCAGCTTGGCGGGGGGGCTTCGTAATGAGCAGTTCTTC. Protein: CASSLAGGLRNEQFF.